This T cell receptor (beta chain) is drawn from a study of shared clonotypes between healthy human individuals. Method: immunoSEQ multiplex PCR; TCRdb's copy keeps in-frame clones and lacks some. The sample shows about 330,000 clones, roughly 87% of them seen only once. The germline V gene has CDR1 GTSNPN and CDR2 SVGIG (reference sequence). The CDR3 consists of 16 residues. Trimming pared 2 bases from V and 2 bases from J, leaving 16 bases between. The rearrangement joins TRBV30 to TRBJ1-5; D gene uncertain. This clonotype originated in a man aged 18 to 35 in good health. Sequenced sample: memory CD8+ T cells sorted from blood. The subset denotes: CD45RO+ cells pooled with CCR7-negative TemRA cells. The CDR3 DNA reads TGTGCCTGGAGTCCGGAAGTTGACGGGGGCAATCAGCCCCAGCATTTT. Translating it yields CAWSPEVDGGNQPQHF.